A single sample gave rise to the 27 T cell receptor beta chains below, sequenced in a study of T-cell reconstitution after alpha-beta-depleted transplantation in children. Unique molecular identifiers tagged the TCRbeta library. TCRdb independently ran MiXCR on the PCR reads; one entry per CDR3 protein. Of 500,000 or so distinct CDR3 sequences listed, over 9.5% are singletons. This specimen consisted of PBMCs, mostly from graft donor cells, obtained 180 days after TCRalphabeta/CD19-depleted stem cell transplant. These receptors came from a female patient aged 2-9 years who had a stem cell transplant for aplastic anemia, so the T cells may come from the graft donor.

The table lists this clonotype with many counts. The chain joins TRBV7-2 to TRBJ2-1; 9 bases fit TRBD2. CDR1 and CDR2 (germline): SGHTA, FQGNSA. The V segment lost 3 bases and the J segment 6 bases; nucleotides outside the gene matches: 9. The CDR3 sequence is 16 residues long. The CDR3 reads CASSFITSGSINEQFF. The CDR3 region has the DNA TGTGCCAGCAGCTTCATTACTAGCGGGTCTATCAATGAGCAGTTCTTC.

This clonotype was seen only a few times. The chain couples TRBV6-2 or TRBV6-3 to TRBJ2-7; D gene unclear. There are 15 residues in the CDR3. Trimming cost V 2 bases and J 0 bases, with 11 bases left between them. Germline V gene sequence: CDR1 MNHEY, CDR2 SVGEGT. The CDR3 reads CASSYGQVSSYEQYF. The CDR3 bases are TGTGCCAGCAGTTACGGGCAGGTGAGCTCCTACGAGCAGTACTTC.

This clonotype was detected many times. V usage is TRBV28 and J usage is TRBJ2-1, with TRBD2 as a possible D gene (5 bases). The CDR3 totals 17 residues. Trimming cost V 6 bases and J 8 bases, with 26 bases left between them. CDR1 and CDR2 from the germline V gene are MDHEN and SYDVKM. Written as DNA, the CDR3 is TGTGCCAGCAGCCCTCGTGGGATTGCGGGCCCTGGGTATGAGCAGTTCTTC. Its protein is CASSPRGIAGPGYEQFF. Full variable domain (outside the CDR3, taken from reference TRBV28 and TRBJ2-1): DVKVTQSSRYLVKRTGEKVFLECVQDMDHENMFWYRQDPGLGLRLIYFSYDVKMKEKGDIPEGYSVSREKKERFSLILESASTNQTSMYLCASSPRGIAGPGYEQFFGPGTRLTVL.

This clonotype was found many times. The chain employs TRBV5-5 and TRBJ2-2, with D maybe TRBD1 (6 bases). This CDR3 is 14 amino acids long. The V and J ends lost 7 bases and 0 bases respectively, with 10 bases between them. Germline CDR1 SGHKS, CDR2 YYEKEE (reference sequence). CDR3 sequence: CASPGDTNTGELFF. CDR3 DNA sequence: TGTGCCAGCCCTGGGGACACGAACACCGGGGAGCTGTTTTTT.

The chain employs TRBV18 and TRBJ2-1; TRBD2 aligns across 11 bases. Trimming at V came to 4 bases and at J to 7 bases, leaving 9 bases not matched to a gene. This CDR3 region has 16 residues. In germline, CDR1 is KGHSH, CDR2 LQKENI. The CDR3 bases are TGTGCCAGCTCACTAATTACTAGCGGGAGTAGTAATGAGCAGTTCTTC. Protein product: CASSLITSGSSNEQFF.

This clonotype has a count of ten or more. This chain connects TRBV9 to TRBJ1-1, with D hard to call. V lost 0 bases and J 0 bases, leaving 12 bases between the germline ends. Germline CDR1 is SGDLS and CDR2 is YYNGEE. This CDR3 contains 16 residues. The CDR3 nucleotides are TGTGCCAGCAGCGTAGCCTCAATGGGCATGAACACTGAAGCTTTCTTT. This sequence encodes CASSVASMGMNTEAFF.

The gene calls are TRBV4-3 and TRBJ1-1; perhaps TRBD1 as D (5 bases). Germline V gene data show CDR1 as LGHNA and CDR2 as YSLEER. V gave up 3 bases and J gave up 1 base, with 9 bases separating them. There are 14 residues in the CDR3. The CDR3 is CASSQSGWNTEAFF. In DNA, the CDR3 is TGCGCCAGCAGCCAGTCAGGGTGGAACACTGAAGCTTTCTTT.

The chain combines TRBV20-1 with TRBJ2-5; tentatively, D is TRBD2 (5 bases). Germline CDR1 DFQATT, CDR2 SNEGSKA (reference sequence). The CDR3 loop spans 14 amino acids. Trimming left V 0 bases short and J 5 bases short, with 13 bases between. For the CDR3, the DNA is TGCAGTGCTAGAGATAACCGAGGGTGGGAGACCCAGTACTTC. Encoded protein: CSARDNRGWETQYF.

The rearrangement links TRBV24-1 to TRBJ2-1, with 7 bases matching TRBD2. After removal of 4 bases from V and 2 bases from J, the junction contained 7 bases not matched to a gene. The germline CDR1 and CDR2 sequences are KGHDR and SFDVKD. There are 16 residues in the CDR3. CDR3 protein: CATSDPGTMTYNEQFF. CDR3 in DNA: TGTGCCACCAGTGACCCCGGGACTATGACCTACAATGAGCAGTTCTTC.

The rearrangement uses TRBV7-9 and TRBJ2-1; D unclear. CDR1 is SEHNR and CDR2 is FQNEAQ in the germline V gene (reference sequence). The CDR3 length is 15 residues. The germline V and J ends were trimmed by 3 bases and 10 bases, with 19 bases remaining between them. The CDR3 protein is CASSLPGVPLREQFF. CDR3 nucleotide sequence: TGTGCCAGCAGCTTGCCCGGAGTCCCGCTTAGGGAGCAGTTCTTC.

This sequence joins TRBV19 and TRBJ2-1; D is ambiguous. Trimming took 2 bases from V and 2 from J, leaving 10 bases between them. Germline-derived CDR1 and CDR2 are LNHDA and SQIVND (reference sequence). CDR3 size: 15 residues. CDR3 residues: CASSISAKAYNEQFF. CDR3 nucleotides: TGTGCCAGTAGTATAAGTGCAAAGGCCTACAATGAGCAGTTCTTC.

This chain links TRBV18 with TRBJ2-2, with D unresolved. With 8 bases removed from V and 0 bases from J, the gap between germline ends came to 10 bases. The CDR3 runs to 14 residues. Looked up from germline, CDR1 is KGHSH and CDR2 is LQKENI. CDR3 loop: CASIWTSNTGELFF. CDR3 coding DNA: TGTGCCAGCATTTGGACCTCGAACACCGGGGAGCTGTTTTTT.

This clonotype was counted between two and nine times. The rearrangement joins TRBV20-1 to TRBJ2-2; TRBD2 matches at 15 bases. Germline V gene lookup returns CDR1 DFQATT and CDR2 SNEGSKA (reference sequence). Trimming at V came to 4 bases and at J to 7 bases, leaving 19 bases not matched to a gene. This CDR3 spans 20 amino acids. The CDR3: CSATHFSRTSGRAKVGELFF. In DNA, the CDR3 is TGCAGTGCTACCCATTTTTCAAGGACTAGCGGGAGGGCCAAGGTCGGGGAGCTGTTTTTT.

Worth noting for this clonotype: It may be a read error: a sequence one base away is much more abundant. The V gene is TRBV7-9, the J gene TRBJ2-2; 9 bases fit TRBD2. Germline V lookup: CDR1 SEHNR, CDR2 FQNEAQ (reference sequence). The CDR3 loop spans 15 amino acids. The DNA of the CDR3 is TGTGCCAGCAGCCTCCTAGCGGGACACACCGGGGAGCTGATTTTT. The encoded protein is CASSLLAGHTGELIF.

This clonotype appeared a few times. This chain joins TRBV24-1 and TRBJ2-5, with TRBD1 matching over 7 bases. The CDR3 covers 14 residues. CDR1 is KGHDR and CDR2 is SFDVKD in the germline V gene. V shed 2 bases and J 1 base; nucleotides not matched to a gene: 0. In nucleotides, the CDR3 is TGTGCCACCAGTGATTGGGACAGCCAAGAGACCCAGTACTTC. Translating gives CATSDWDSQETQYF.

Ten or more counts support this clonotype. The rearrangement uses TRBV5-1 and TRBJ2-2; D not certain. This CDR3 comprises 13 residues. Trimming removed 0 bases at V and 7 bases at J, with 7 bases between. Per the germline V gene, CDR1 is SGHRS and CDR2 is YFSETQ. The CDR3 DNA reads TGCGCCAGCAGCTTGGAACTGGTCGGGGAGCTGTTTTTT. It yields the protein CASSLELVGELFF.

The CDR3 sequence is CSGTSGGDYTQYF. The DNA of the CDR3 is TGCAGTGGTACTAGCGGGGGAGATTATACGCAGTATTTT. The genes are TRBV20-1 and TRBJ2-3; 11 bases fit TRBD2. V lost 7 bases and J lost 7; bases outside the gene matches: 7. The CDR3 contains 13 residues. From germline, CDR1 is DFQATT and CDR2 SNEGSKA (reference sequence).

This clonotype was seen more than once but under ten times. The CDR3 nucleotides read TGTGCCAGCAGTTTAGATGGACTAGCGGGGGTAAGCACAGATACGCAGTATTTT. This encodes CASSLDGLAGVSTDTQYF. The chain combines TRBV12-3 or TRBV12-4 with TRBJ2-3, with 13 bases matching TRBD2. The length of the CDR3 is 18 residues. V dropped 1 base and J dropped 0; count of bases not matched to a gene: 4.

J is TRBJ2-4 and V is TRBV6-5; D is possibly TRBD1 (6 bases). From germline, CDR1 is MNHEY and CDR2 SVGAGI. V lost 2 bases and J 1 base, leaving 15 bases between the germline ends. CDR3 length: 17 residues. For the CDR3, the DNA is TGTGCCAGCAGTTACGCGTCTCAGGGGTTGGCCAAAAACATTCAGTACTTC. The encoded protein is CASSYASQGLAKNIQYF.

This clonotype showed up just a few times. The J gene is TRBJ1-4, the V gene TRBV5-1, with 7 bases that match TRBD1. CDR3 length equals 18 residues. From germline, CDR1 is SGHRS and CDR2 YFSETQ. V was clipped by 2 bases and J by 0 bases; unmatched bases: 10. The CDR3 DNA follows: TGCGCCAGCAGCTTAAACCGGGACAGCCGCTCAACTAATGAAAAACTGTTTTTT. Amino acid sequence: CASSLNRDSRSTNEKLFF.

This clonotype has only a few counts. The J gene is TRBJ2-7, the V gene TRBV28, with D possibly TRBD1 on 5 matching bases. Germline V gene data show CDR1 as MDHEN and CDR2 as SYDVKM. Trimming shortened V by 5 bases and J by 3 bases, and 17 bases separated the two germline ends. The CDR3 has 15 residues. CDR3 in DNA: TGTGCCAGCAGTATCCAGGGCGCACCTGGCTACGAGCAGTACTTC. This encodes CASSIQGAPGYEQYF.

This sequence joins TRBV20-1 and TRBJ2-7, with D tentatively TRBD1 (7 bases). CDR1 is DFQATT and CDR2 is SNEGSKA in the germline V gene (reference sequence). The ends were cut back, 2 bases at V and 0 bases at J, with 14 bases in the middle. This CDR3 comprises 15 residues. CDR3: CSARIPGDSSYEQYV. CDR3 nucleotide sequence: TGCAGTGCTAGAATTCCGGGGGACAGCTCCTACGAGCAGTACGTC.

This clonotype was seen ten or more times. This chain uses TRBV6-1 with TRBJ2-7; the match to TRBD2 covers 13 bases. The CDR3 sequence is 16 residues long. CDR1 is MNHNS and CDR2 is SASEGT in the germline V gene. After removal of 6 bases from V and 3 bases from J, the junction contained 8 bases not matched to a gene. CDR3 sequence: CASRPTSGGKDYEQYF. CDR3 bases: TGTGCCAGCAGGCCGACTAGCGGGGGGAAGGACTACGAGCAGTACTTC.

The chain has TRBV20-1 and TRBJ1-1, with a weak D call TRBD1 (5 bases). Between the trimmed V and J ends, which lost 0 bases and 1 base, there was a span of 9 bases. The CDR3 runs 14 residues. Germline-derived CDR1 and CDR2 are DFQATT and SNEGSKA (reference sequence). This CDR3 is CSARDPGRNTEAFF. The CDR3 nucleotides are TGCAGTGCTAGAGATCCAGGGAGGAACACTGAAGCTTTCTTT.

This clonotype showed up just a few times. CDR3 loop: CATSDLQGGELFF. CDR3 sequence (DNA): TGTGCCACCAGTGATTTGCAAGGCGGGGAGCTGTTTTTT. The chain employs TRBV24-1 and TRBJ2-2, with D unresolved. Germline CDR1 and CDR2: KGHDR and SFDVKD. V was cut by 0 bases and J by 7 bases, with 5 bases left in between. This CDR3 is 13 amino acids long.

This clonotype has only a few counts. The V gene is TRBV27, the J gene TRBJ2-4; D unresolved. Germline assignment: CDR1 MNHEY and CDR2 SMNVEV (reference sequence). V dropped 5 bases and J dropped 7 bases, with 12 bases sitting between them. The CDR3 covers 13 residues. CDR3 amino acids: CASSHQIGNIQYF. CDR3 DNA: TGTGCCAGCAGTCACCAGATTGGGAACATTCAGTACTTC.

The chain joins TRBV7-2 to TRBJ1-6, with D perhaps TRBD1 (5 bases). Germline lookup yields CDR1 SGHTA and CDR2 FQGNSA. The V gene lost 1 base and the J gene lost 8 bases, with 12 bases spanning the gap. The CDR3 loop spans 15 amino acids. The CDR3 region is CASSLVTVGDSPLHF. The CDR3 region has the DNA TGTGCCAGCAGCTTAGTGACAGTCGGAGATTCACCCCTCCACTTT.